A single sample gave rise to the 31 T cell receptor beta chains below, sequenced in a study of cytomegalovirus exposure and HLA in healthy donors. 60 Vbeta and 13 Jbeta primers were used in PCR. The repertoire was sequenced with immunoSEQ multiplex PCR; TCRdb's copy has only in-frame clones and lacks some. This table holds tens of thousands of clones, 75% to 85% found once. The sequenced sample consisted of PBMCs. The origin of the receptors is a man aged 45-65 years in good health and CMV-seropositive.

V usage is TRBV19 and J usage is TRBJ1-1; D uncertain. Germline CDR1 and CDR2: LNHDA and SQIVND (reference sequence). V lost 1 base and J lost 4, with 7 bases in between. The CDR3 is made up of 13 amino acids. The CDR3 DNA reads TGTGCCAGTAGTATAGGACTAGGCACTGAAGCTTTCTTT. Protein product: CASSIGLGTEAFF.

The CDR3 reads CASSSMPGQGKGDSYEQYF. As DNA, the CDR3 is TGTGCCAGCAGCTCGATGCCGGGACAGGGAAAAGGGGACTCCTACGAGCAGTACTTC. The chain has TRBV7-6 and TRBJ2-7, with TRBD1 matching over 9 bases. With V trimmed by 4 bases and J by 0 bases, 16 bases remained unmatched. The germline gives CDR1 SGHVS, CDR2 FNYEAQ. This CDR3 is built from 19 residues.

The rearrangement uses TRBV2 and TRBJ1-6; the D gene is possibly TRBD1 (6 bases). The CDR3 is 14 residues long. V was trimmed by 6 bases and J by 7 bases, leaving 13 bases between them. Germline V gene lookup returns CDR1 SNHLY and CDR2 FYNNEI. CDR3 protein: CASRNRAGNSPLHF. The CDR3 DNA reads TGTGCCAGCAGGAACAGGGCCGGCAATTCACCCCTCCACTTT.

This clone was detected once. The chain has TRBV7-2 and TRBJ1-2; 7 positions agree with TRBD1. Looked up from germline, CDR1 is SGHTA and CDR2 is FQGNSA. This CDR3 is built from 12 residues. The trim removed 4 bases at V and 8 bases at J, leaving 4 bases unmatched. This CDR3 reads CASSSYRGGYTF. The CDR3 DNA sequence: TGTGCCAGCAGCTCATACAGGGGCGGCTACACCTTC.

CDR3 sequence: CASSSQGRGFYEQYF. CDR3 sequence (DNA): TGTGCCAGCAGCTCCCAGGGTCGAGGCTTCTACGAGCAGTACTTC. V is TRBV5-4 and J is TRBJ2-7; D might be TRBD1 (5 bases). The ends were cut back, 3 bases at V and 3 bases at J, with 16 bases in the middle. The CDR3 has 15 amino acids. CDR1 and CDR2 (germline): SGHNT, YYREEE (reference sequence).

In DNA form, the CDR3 reads TGTGCCAGTTCCCCGGGACTAGGGGACTACGAGCAGTACTTC. It yields the protein CASSPGLGDYEQYF. V is TRBV27 and J is TRBJ2-5; 8 bases line up with TRBD2. The J call may be wrong; the DNA end is better matched by TRBJ2-7. This CDR3 is built from 14 residues. Germline assignment: CDR1 MNHEY and CDR2 SMNVEV (reference sequence).

The J gene is TRBJ1-6, the V gene TRBV27; TRBD1 matches at 7 bases. V was clipped by 3 bases and J by 7 bases; unmatched bases: 9. The CDR3 runs 16 residues. From germline, CDR1 is MNHEY and CDR2 SMNVEV (reference sequence). This CDR3 is CASSLLQTGPNSPLHF. The CDR3 DNA reads as TGTGCCAGCAGTTTGCTCCAGACAGGGCCGAATTCACCCCTCCACTTT.

This clone was seen only once. The chain has TRBV15 and TRBJ2-3; possibly TRBD2 for D (6 bases). V was cut by 1 base and J by 3 bases, with 8 bases left in between. The CDR3 is 14 amino acids. CDR1 is LNHNV and CDR2 is YYDKDF in the germline V gene (reference sequence). The CDR3 DNA follows: TGTGCCACCAGCAGAGGGCTAGCGACAGATACGCAGTATTTT. It codes for CATSRGLATDTQYF.

The rearrangement links TRBV30 to TRBJ2-7; D is unclear. Germline lookup yields CDR1 GTSNPN and CDR2 SVGIG (reference sequence). V lost 5 bases to trimming and J lost 3 bases, with 17 bases between them. The CDR3 runs to 14 residues. The DNA for the CDR3 is TGTGCCTGGCTCCAGATCAGGAACGGCTACGAGCAGTACTTC. Translation gives CAWLQIRNGYEQYF.

V usage is TRBV10-3 and J usage is TRBJ1-1; D not resolved. Germline V gene data show CDR1 as ENHRY and CDR2 as SYGVKD. Deletions cut 3 bases from V and 4 bases from J, with 9 bases between. The CDR3 is 13 amino acids. The CDR3 loop is CAISDAGITEAFF. The CDR3 DNA is TGTGCCATCAGTGATGCGGGGATCACTGAAGCTTTCTTT.

The chain recombines TRBV28 with TRBJ2-7; 10 bases are shared with TRBD1. The CDR3 is made up of 18 amino acids. The junction had 19 bases not matched to a gene; V was cut back by 5 bases and J by 6 bases. CDR1 is MDHEN, CDR2 SYDVKM, per germline. CDR3 nucleotide sequence: TGTGCCAGCAGTCCCCCGACAGGGGGCTATTCCACCACACGCGAGCAGTACTTC. This translates into CASSPPTGGYSTTREQYF.

J is TRBJ1-2 and V is TRBV21-1; TRBD1 is the table's D call and was not checked against the DNA. TRBV21-1 is a recognized pseudogene. This CDR3 spans 16 amino acids. CDR3 sequence: CASSPYPKRGSWGYTF. In DNA, the CDR3 is TGTGCCAGCAGCCCATACCCAAAAAGGGGGAGTTGGGGCTACACCTTC.

This clone appeared a few times. The chain links TRBV7-9 to TRBJ2-3; TRBD2 agrees at 11 bases. The junction had 4 bases not matched to a gene; V was cut back by 1 base and J by 4 bases. The germline gives CDR1 SEHNR, CDR2 FQNEAQ (reference sequence). This CDR3 is 16 amino acids long. The CDR3, as DNA: TGTGCCAGCAGCTTAGTGCTAGCGGGGGGATCAGATACGCAGTATTTT. Translated: CASSLVLAGGSDTQYF. Using reference TRBV7-9 and TRBJ2-3 for the parts outside the CDR3, the full variable domain is DTGVSQNPRHKITKRGQNVTFRCDPISEHNRLYWYRQTLGQGPEFLTYFQNEAQLEKSRLLSDRFSAERPKGSFSTLEIQRTEQGDSAMYLCASSLVLAGGSDTQYFGPGTRLTVL.

The rearrangement uses TRBV10-3 and TRBJ2-1, with a possible D match to TRBD2 (7 bases). Germline values: CDR1 ENHRY, CDR2 SYGVKD. This CDR3 is 16 amino acids long. V lost 0 bases and J lost 4, with 13 bases in between. The CDR3 nucleotides read TGTGCCATCAGTGAGTCCGGGGGGCCAGTGTACAATGAGCAGTTCTTC. Translating gives CAISESGGPVYNEQFF.

This chain's CDR3 is CASTEKVGGVLGEQYF. DNA of the CDR3: TGTGCCAGCACGGAGAAGGTAGGGGGAGTCCTGGGAGAGCAGTACTTC. The V call is TRBV27, the J call TRBJ2-7; maybe TRBD1 (6 bases). CDR1 is MNHEY and CDR2 is SMNVEV in the germline V gene (reference sequence). The V gene lost 7 bases and the J gene lost 7 bases, with 26 bases spanning the gap. The CDR3 consists of 16 residues.

A few counts support this clone. This chain joins TRBV5-1 and TRBJ1-1, with a possible D match to TRBD1 (6 bases). With 0 bases removed from V and 4 bases from J, the gap between germline ends came to 10 bases. In germline, CDR1 is SGHRS, CDR2 YFSETQ. The CDR3 sequence is 14 residues long. CDR3 nucleotide sequence: TGCGCCAGCAGCTTGGTTGCAGGGGCCACTGAAGCTTTCTTT. It is translated as CASSLVAGATEAFF.

This clone has only one observation. This chain connects TRBV27 to TRBJ1-2; 10 bases are shared with TRBD1. The CDR3 has 16 amino acids. After removal of 2 bases from V and 4 bases from J, the junction contained 7 bases not matched to a gene. Germline-derived CDR1 and CDR2 are MNHEY and SMNVEV (reference sequence). CDR3 in DNA: TGTGCCAGCAGTTTAGGGGGACAGGGGATTCCCTATGGCTACACCTTC. Amino acid sequence: CASSLGGQGIPYGYTF.

The J gene is TRBJ2-1, the V gene TRBV10-2; TRBD2 matches at 9 bases. Germline V gene lookup returns CDR1 WSHSY and CDR2 SAAADI. V lost 4 bases and J lost 7; bases outside the gene matches: 11. This CDR3 region has 16 residues. CDR3 sequence: CASSGVGSGGSNEQFF. The CDR3 DNA reads as TGCGCCAGCAGTGGGGTGGGTAGCGGGGGTAGTAATGAGCAGTTCTTC.

The chain couples TRBV7-8 to TRBJ1-2; 11 bases are shared with TRBD1. Germline assignment: CDR1 SGHVS and CDR2 FQNEAQ. V dropped 2 bases and J dropped 4; count of bases not matched to a gene: 12. There are 18 residues in the CDR3. This chain's CDR3 is CASSLFSARDRGTYGYTF. The CDR3 region has the DNA TGTGCCAGCAGCTTATTCTCTGCCCGGGACAGGGGGACCTATGGCTACACCTTC. The full variable domain, its missing parts supplied by reference TRBV7-8 and TRBJ1-2, is GAGVSQSPRYKVAKRGQDVALRCDPISGHVSLFWYQQALGQGPEFLTYFQNEAQLDKSGLPSDRFFAERPEGSVSTLKIQRTQQEDSAVYLCASSLFSARDRGTYGYTFGSGTRLTVV.

This chain uses TRBV7-3 with TRBJ2-7, with 11 bases matching TRBD1. From germline, CDR1 is SGHTA and CDR2 FQGTGA. The CDR3 totals 14 residues. V was pared by 5 bases and J by 2 bases, with 2 bases of the junction left unmatched. CDR3 coding DNA: TGTGCCAGCAGCCAGGGACAGGGGGCCTACGAGCAGTACTTC. Its translation: CASSQGQGAYEQYF.

The rearrangement uses TRBV7-9 and TRBJ1-6; D unresolved. Trimming shortened V by 11 bases and J by 3 bases, and 8 bases separated the two germline ends. The germline V gene encodes CDR1 SEHNR and CDR2 FQNEAQ (reference sequence). CDR3 size: 12 residues. As DNA, the CDR3 is TGTGCCGGTAGCGACTATAATTCACCCCTCCACTTT. Amino acids: CAGSDYNSPLHF.

For this clone: The junction differs from germline at one of its ends, possibly a read error. This chain connects TRBV2 to TRBJ1-2, with 12 bases fitting TRBD1. Germline values: CDR1 SNHLY, CDR2 FYNNEI. CDR3 length equals 17 residues. The CDR3 loop is CGSSPPGQGARAYGYPF. CDR3 DNA: TGTGGCAGCAGCCCCCCGGGACAGGGGGCTAGGGCCTATGGCTACCCCTTC.

About this clone itself: Since the CDR3 does not end with the conserved phenylalanine or tryptophan, this likely comes from a read error. This rearrangement joins TRBV10-3 to TRBJ1-5, with D uncertain. The germline V and J ends were trimmed by 6 bases and 0 bases, with 9 bases remaining between them. In germline, CDR1 is ENHRY, CDR2 SYGVKD. The CDR3 has 14 amino acids. The CDR3 reads CAISRRSSNQPQHL. DNA for the CDR3: TGTGCCATCAGCAGACGTTCTAGCAATCAGCCCCAGCATTTG.

This chain joins TRBV9 and TRBJ1-1, with 8 bases identical to TRBD1. CDR1 SGDLS and CDR2 YYNGEE come from the germline V gene. The V gene end was trimmed by 3 bases and the J gene end by 2 bases; junction bases not matched to a gene: 3. The length of the CDR3 is 14 residues. Here the CDR3 DNA reads TGTGCCAGCAGCGCGGGGACAGGAAACACTGAAGCTTTCTTT. Residues: CASSAGTGNTEAFF.

The gene calls are TRBV29-1 and TRBJ1-2, with D possibly TRBD1 on 6 matching bases. Looked up from germline, CDR1 is SQVTM and CDR2 is ANQGSEA. V lost 7 bases and J 4 bases, leaving 22 bases between the germline ends. The CDR3 covers 15 residues. The chain's CDR3 is CSGRPDGGASYGYTF. The CDR3 coding sequence is TGCAGCGGGCGACCCGACGGGGGGGCGTCCTATGGCTACACCTTC.

The chain links TRBV5-4 to TRBJ1-2; D perhaps matches TRBD1 (6 bases). CDR3 size: 13 residues. Deletions cut 0 bases from V and 4 bases from J, with 7 bases between. Germline loops: CDR1 SGHNT, CDR2 YYREEE (reference sequence). The CDR3 here is CASSLVGAYGYTF. The CDR3 DNA reads as TGTGCCAGCAGCTTGGTGGGGGCCTATGGCTACACCTTC.

The V call is TRBV28, the J call TRBJ1-4; D may be TRBD1 (6 bases). The CDR3 extends over 13 amino acids. The ends were cut back, 5 bases at V and 11 bases at J, with 15 bases in the middle. The germline V gene has CDR1 MDHEN and CDR2 SYDVKM. CDR3 in amino acids: CASSTSPQGKLFF. CDR3 sequence (DNA): TGTGCCAGCAGTACCTCACCACAGGGCAAACTGTTTTTT.

The chain recombines TRBV27 with TRBJ1-3; perhaps TRBD1 as D (6 bases). Germline V gene data show CDR1 as MNHEY and CDR2 as SMNVEV (reference sequence). V lost 6 bases and J 0 bases, leaving 12 bases between the germline ends. The CDR3 sequence is 15 residues long. CDR3: CASSDLGHSGNTIYF. The CDR3 nucleotides read TGTGCCAGCAGCGATTTGGGACACTCTGGAAACACCATATATTTT.

The chain has TRBV28 and TRBJ2-7; 7 bases align to TRBD2. This CDR3 has 18 amino acids. Germline V gene data show CDR1 as MDHEN and CDR2 as SYDVKM. J gave up 0 bases and V 3 bases, and 14 bases lay outside the gene matches. Here the CDR3 DNA reads TGTGCCAGCAGTTTCGGCCTCACTAGCGTGCAAAGCTCCTACGAGCAGTACTTC. It encodes CASSFGLTSVQSSYEQYF.

The chain joins TRBV27 to TRBJ1-2; 7 bases align to TRBD1. Germline V gene lookup returns CDR1 MNHEY and CDR2 SMNVEV (reference sequence). V trimming: 0 bases; J trimming: 1 base; junction bases outside the gene matches: 14. The CDR3 totals 19 residues. CDR3 coding DNA: TGTGCCAGCAGTTTATCGGCTGGGACAGTCTTTTCTCATAACTATGGCTACACCTTC. It translates to CASSLSAGTVFSHNYGYTF.

The genes are TRBV30 and TRBJ1-1; possibly TRBD1 for D (6 bases). V was cut by 2 bases and J by 1 base, with 11 bases left in between. The CDR3 totals 14 residues. From germline, CDR1 is GTSNPN and CDR2 SVGIG (reference sequence). CDR3 sequence: CAWSITGWNTEAFF. In DNA, the CDR3 is TGTGCCTGGAGTATTACAGGGTGGAACACTGAAGCTTTCTTT. The full variable domain, rest sourced from reference TRBV30 and TRBJ1-1, is SQTIHQWPATLVQPVGSPLSLECTVEGTSNPNLYWYRQAAGRGLQLLFYSVGIGQISSEVPQNLSASRPQDRQFILSSKKLLLSDSGFYLCAWSITGWNTEAFFGQGTRLTVV.